The sequence of this T cell receptor beta chain was determined in a study of T-cell memory formation after mild COVID-19. In the study overall: Largely donor-specific TCR clusters were found. Study-wide results and caveats: CD4/CD8 balance held among clones contracting day 15 to 85, and later expanders leaned CD4+. The appearance of some responding clones in pre-infection memory suggested that cross-reactive memory joined.

The V end lost 6 bases, the J end lost 2 bases, and 20 bases lay between the germline ends. The CDR3 extends over 18 amino acids. Looked up from germline, CDR1 is LNHDA and CDR2 is SQIVND (reference sequence). In TCRdb, the 5' RACE reads were re-called with MiXCR into one record per CDR3 protein. This sample has a few hundred thousand distinct CDR3 sequences, with around 28% found just once. This clonotype has a single count. Its antigen remains unidentified. The receptor's source is an adult woman who had mild COVID-19 (a few samples of this study predate the infection). Cell type and time point are not known. The gene calls are TRBV19 and TRBJ1-6, with D maybe TRBD1 (6 bases). The sequencing input was PBMCs or a T cell subset sorted from them (not recorded which). The CDR3 is CASSPRISGVTYNSPLHF. For the CDR3, the DNA is TGTGCCAGTAGCCCGAGAATCTCAGGGGTCACCTATAATTCACCCCTCCACTTT.